The 27 T cell receptor beta chains below come from one sample, sequenced in a study of long-term antiretroviral therapy in people with HIV. Survey-level resolution applied to immunoSEQ assay v3.0. Assay used: immunoSEQ multiplex PCR; TCRdb lists only in-frame clones, some missing. This sample has about 20,000 clones, with about 78% found just once. The sequenced sample was unsorted PBMCs, obtained 0.3 years after starting antiretroviral therapy. The receptors stem from a woman aged 50 to 60 with HIV.

This chain uses TRBV13 with TRBJ2-6; TRBD1 aligns across 12 bases. The CDR3 is 18 residues long. J was trimmed by 1 base and V by 8 bases; bases with no gene match: 9. Germline V gene lookup returns CDR1 PRHDT and CDR2 FYEKMQ (reference sequence). The CDR3 here is CASGPRDRGRSGANVLTF. CDR3 bases: TGTGCCAGCGGGCCCCGGGACAGGGGGCGATCTGGGGCCAACGTCCTGACTTTC.

The chain joins TRBV29-1 to TRBJ2-2, with D possibly being TRBD1 (6 bases). The CDR3 sequence is 11 residues long. Between the trimmed V and J ends, which lost 6 bases and 5 bases, there was a span of 7 bases. The germline CDR1 and CDR2 sequences are SQVTM and ANQGSEA. The CDR3 nucleotides read TGCAGCGTGGGGACAACCGGGGAGCTGTTTTTT. This sequence encodes CSVGTTGELFF.

V usage is TRBV20-1 and J usage is TRBJ2-1; D might be TRBD2 (5 bases). Germline CDR1 and CDR2: DFQATT and SNEGSKA (reference sequence). The CDR3 runs to 10 residues. The germline V and J ends were trimmed by 6 bases and 7 bases, with 7 bases remaining between them. CDR3 loop: CSARLNEQFF. CDR3 DNA: TGCAGTGCCCGACTAAATGAGCAGTTCTTC.

The V gene is TRBV18, the J gene TRBJ1-3; TRBD1 agrees at 7 bases. V lost 4 bases to trimming and J lost 0 bases; unmatched junction nucleotides: 12. The CDR3 is 18 residues long. Germline CDR1 is KGHSH and CDR2 is LQKENI. CDR3 amino acids: CASSRAGTDSYSGNTIYF. The CDR3 DNA follows: TGTGCCAGCTCACGCGCAGGGACAGACTCATACTCTGGAAACACCATATATTTT.

This sequence joins TRBV14 and TRBJ1-6; D call uncertain. CDR3 size: 15 residues. The germline V and J ends were trimmed by 1 base and 6 bases, with 10 bases remaining between them. The germline V gene has CDR1 SGHDN and CDR2 FVKESK. The CDR3, as DNA: TGTGCCAGCAGCCAAGCATCCAGGCTTAATTCACCCCTCCACTTT. This codes for CASSQASRLNSPLHF. Combining the CDR3 with reference TRBV14 and TRBJ1-6 gives the whole variable domain EAGVTQFPSHSVIEKGQTVTLRCDPISGHDNLYWYRRVMGKEIKFLLHFVKESKQDESGMPNNRFLAERTGGTYSTLKVQPAELEDSGVYFCASSQASRLNSPLHFGNGTRLTVT.

This chain links TRBV15 with TRBJ1-2; D perhaps matches TRBD1 (5 bases). The CDR3 extends over 16 amino acids. Germline loops: CDR1 LNHNV, CDR2 YYDKDF (reference sequence). Trimming stripped 0 bases from V and 8 bases from J, with 19 bases between. The CDR3 nucleotides are TGTGCCACCAGCAGAGATCGTAGGGCCTCCCGGGGGGGCTACACCTTC. This encodes CATSRDRRASRGGYTF.

This clone has more than one count but fewer than ten. This chain joins TRBV4-1 and TRBJ2-1; D may be TRBD2 (5 bases). Trimming took 0 bases from V and 6 from J, leaving 9 bases between them. The germline CDR1 and CDR2 sequences are MGHRA and YSYEKL. The CDR3 is 14 amino acids. CDR3 DNA: TGCGCCAGCAGCCAAGAGCAAGAGGGCAATGAGCAGTTCTTC. It encodes CASSQEQEGNEQFF.

The rearrangement uses TRBV5-1 and TRBJ2-3, with 8 nucleotides matching TRBD2. The CDR3 is 15 residues long. CDR1 and CDR2 (germline): SGHRS, YFSETQ. With V trimmed by 5 bases and J by 0 bases, 5 bases remained unmatched. CDR3 region: CASSGSGASTDTQYF. The CDR3 coding sequence is TGCGCCAGCAGTGGTAGCGGGGCTAGCACAGATACGCAGTATTTT. Full variable domain (outside the CDR3, taken from reference TRBV5-1 and TRBJ2-3): KAGVTQTPRYLIKTRGQQVTLSCSPISGHRSVSWYQQTPGQGLQFLFEYFSETQRNKGNFPGRFSGRQFSNSRSEMNVSTLELGDSALYLCASSGSGASTDTQYFGPGTRLTVL.

The chain combines TRBV7-9 with TRBJ1-6; D is perhaps TRBD1 (5 bases). Germline-derived CDR1 and CDR2 are SEHNR and FQNEAQ (reference sequence). The CDR3 covers 17 residues. Trimming took off 6 bases at V and 0 bases at J, with 15 bases between the two ends. The CDR3 DNA is TGTGCCAGCAGGTCGTGGGGACCGAGCTCCTATAATTCACCCCTCCACTTT. Translating gives CASRSWGPSSYNSPLHF. Drawing the rest from reference TRBV7-9 and TRBJ1-6, the complete variable domain is DTGVSQNPRHKITKRGQNVTFRCDPISEHNRLYWYRQTLGQGPEFLTYFQNEAQLEKSRLLSDRFSAERPKGSFSTLEIQRTEQGDSAMYLCASRSWGPSSYNSPLHFGNGTRLTVT.

The chain carries TRBV5-8 and TRBJ2-1; 12 nucleotides line up with TRBD2. Germline trimming cut 2 bases from V and 8 bases from J; bases unmatched to any gene: 17. The CDR3 is 19 amino acids. Germline CDR1 and CDR2: SGHTS and YDEGEE. CDR3 protein: CASSFGLAGGLVEVDEQFF. DNA of the CDR3: TGTGCCAGCAGCTTCGGTCTAGCGGGGGGGCTAGTAGAGGTCGATGAGCAGTTCTTC.

This chain uses TRBV19 with TRBJ1-5; 8 bases align to TRBD1. There are 16 residues in the CDR3. Germline values: CDR1 LNHDA, CDR2 SQIVND (reference sequence). V shed 4 bases and J 3 bases; nucleotides not matched to a gene: 8. The CDR3 nucleotides read TGTGCCAGTAGTACCAAAGACAGGGGCAACAATCAGCCCCAGCATTTT. Translated: CASSTKDRGNNQPQHF. The entire variable domain, with the rest obtained from reference TRBV19 and TRBJ1-5, is as follows: DGGITQSPKYLFRKEGQNVTLSCEQNLNHDAMYWYRQDPGQGLRLIYYSQIVNDFQKGDIAEGYSVSREKKESFPLTVTSAQKNPTAFYLCASSTKDRGNNQPQHFGDGTRLSIL.

This chain connects TRBV7-2 to TRBJ2-5; D not certain. Germline V gene sequence: CDR1 SGHTA, CDR2 FQGNSA. The V gene lost 2 bases and the J gene lost 5 bases, with 6 bases spanning the gap. CDR3 length equals 12 residues. CDR3 DNA: TGTGCCAGCAGCTTAACTCAGGAGACCCAGTACTTC. This codes for CASSLTQETQYF.

The sample holds a few counts of this clone. The J gene is TRBJ1-5, the V gene TRBV2; D is unresolved. This CDR3 is built from 15 residues. V lost 3 bases and J 0 bases, leaving 9 bases between the germline ends. Germline lookup yields CDR1 SNHLY and CDR2 FYNNEI. This CDR3 reads CASSEADNSNQPQHF. Here the CDR3 DNA reads TGTGCCAGCAGTGAGGCAGACAATAGCAATCAGCCCCAGCATTTT.

The CDR3 nucleotides read TGTGCCAGCAGCTTGGGTGGCTTTAATGGCTACACCTTC. Its translation: CASSLGGFNGYTF. The V gene is TRBV5-6, the J gene TRBJ1-2; D remains ambiguous. Germline CDR1 reads SGHDT; CDR2 reads YYEEEE. V shed 0 bases and J shed 6 bases, with 9 bases lying between them. The length of the CDR3 is 13 residues.

The rearrangement joins TRBV9 to TRBJ1-1, with a possible D match to TRBD1 (5 bases). Trimming cost V 2 bases and J 2 bases, with 10 bases left between them. The CDR3 covers 14 residues. CDR1 and CDR2 from the germline V gene are SGDLS and YYNGEE. CDR3 protein: CASSVRGSNTEAFF. The CDR3 nucleotides are TGTGCCAGCAGCGTCCGGGGGAGTAACACTGAAGCTTTCTTT.

CDR3 region: CASSPEQETQYF. In DNA, the CDR3 is TGTGCCAGCTCACCGGAGCAAGAGACCCAGTACTTC. V and J are TRBV18 and TRBJ2-5; D remains unclear. V gave up 3 bases and J gave up 2 bases, with 4 bases separating them. Germline CDR1 is KGHSH and CDR2 is LQKENI. This CDR3 has 12 residues.

The chain carries TRBV7-9 and TRBJ2-3; weak D call: TRBD2 (5 bases). Germline V gene sequence: CDR1 SEHNR, CDR2 FQNEAQ (reference sequence). V lost 1 base and J lost 8, with 19 bases in between. This CDR3 has 16 amino acids. The CDR3 DNA reads as TGTGCCAGCAGCTTAGAGGCGGTAATAAGGGCGGGTACGCAGTATTTT. Translated, it gives CASSLEAVIRAGTQYF.

V usage is TRBV5-1 and J usage is TRBJ1-3; D unclear. This CDR3 region has 16 residues. Germline V gene sequence: CDR1 SGHRS, CDR2 YFSETQ. Trimming stripped 4 bases from V and 0 bases from J, with 14 bases between. In nucleotides, the CDR3 is TGCGCCAGCAGCCCAGCCCTGACGGGCTCTGGAAACACCATATATTTT. Amino acids: CASSPALTGSGNTIYF.

The V and J genes are TRBV4-1 and TRBJ1-5; 7 nucleotides agree with TRBD1. After removal of 0 bases from V and 6 bases from J, the junction contained 5 bases not matched to a gene. CDR1 MGHRA and CDR2 YSYEKL come from the germline V gene. CDR3 length: 15 amino acids. CDR3: CASSQDRGASQPQHF. CDR3 DNA: TGCGCCAGCAGCCAAGACAGGGGGGCCAGTCAGCCCCAGCATTTT.

V and J are TRBV29-1 and TRBJ2-3, with D maybe TRBD1 (5 bases). Looked up from germline, CDR1 is SQVTM and CDR2 is ANQGSEA. Trimming shortened V by 0 bases and J by 6 bases, and 13 bases separated the two germline ends. The CDR3 extends over 14 amino acids. The CDR3 bases are TGCAGCGTTGAAGATTTTAGGAACAGGGATACGCAGTATTTT. This sequence encodes CSVEDFRNRDTQYF.

The chain is built from TRBV9 and TRBJ1-3, with D perhaps TRBD1 (6 bases). Per germline, CDR1 SGDLS and CDR2 YYNGEE. The V and J ends lost 0 bases and 0 bases respectively, with 10 bases between them. The CDR3 sequence is 16 residues long. Here the CDR3 reads CASSVGGGPSGNTIYF. CDR3 coding DNA: TGTGCCAGCAGCGTAGGAGGGGGACCCTCTGGAAACACCATATATTTT.

The chain combines TRBV6-5 with TRBJ1-1; D gene uncertain. This CDR3 region has 11 residues. The germline gives CDR1 MNHEY, CDR2 SVGAGI. Deletions cut 6 bases from V and 0 bases from J, with 2 bases between. The CDR3: CASRMNTEAFF. DNA for the CDR3: TGTGCCAGCAGAATGAACACTGAAGCTTTCTTT.

V usage is TRBV11-2 and J usage is TRBJ2-1, with D perhaps given as TRBD1 or TRBD2 (7 bases each). CDR1 and CDR2 from the germline V gene are SGHAT and FQNNGV. V was clipped by 5 bases and J by 2 bases, with 16 bases between them. This CDR3 spans 16 amino acids. The CDR3 DNA reads as TGTGCCAGCAGCCCAACGCAGGGGGGGGCCTACAATGAGCAGTTCTTC. Protein: CASSPTQGGAYNEQFF. Supplemented by reference TRBV11-2 and TRBJ2-1, the full variable domain reads EAGVAQSPRYKIIEKRQSVAFWCNPISGHATLYWYQQILGQGPKLLIQFQNNGVVDDSQLPKDRFSAERLKGVDSTLKIQPAKLEDSAVYLCASSPTQGGAYNEQFFGPGTRLTVL.

V is TRBV6-5 and J is TRBJ1-6; D unclear. There are 16 residues in the CDR3. Germline CDR1 is MNHEY and CDR2 is SVGAGI. V was cut by 0 bases and J by 11 bases, with 17 bases left in between. This CDR3 reads CASSYSNGEGRAPLHF. Here the CDR3 DNA reads TGTGCCAGCAGTTACTCGAATGGGGAGGGTAGAGCACCCCTCCACTTT.

The CDR3: CASSTHRGPSYEQYV. The CDR3, as DNA: TGTGCCAGCAGTACACACAGGGGGCCCTCCTACGAGCAGTACGTC. This rearrangement joins TRBV6-4 to TRBJ2-7, with 9 positions matching TRBD1. The length of the CDR3 is 15 residues. Germline V gene data show CDR1 as MRHNA and CDR2 as SNTAGT. Trimming removed 5 bases from V and 0 bases from J; junction bases left unmatched: 5.

This clone was seen more than once but under ten times. This chain uses TRBV5-1 with TRBJ2-3, with TRBD2 matching over 9 bases. Per the germline V gene, CDR1 is SGHRS and CDR2 is YFSETQ. The CDR3 length is 17 residues. J gave up 4 bases and V 0 bases, and 9 bases lay outside the gene matches. The DNA of the CDR3 is TGCGCCAGCAGCTTGGGATCGGTAGCGGGAGTTGCAGATACGCAGTATTTT. This gives the protein CASSLGSVAGVADTQYF.

The chain carries TRBV7-2 and TRBJ2-2; D remains unclear. V gave up 6 bases and J gave up 2 bases, with 13 bases separating them. Germline V gene lookup returns CDR1 SGHTA and CDR2 FQGNSA. The CDR3 is 15 amino acids. The CDR3: CASRNGRINTGELFF. The DNA for the CDR3 is TGTGCCAGCAGAAATGGACGCATTAACACCGGGGAGCTGTTTTTT.